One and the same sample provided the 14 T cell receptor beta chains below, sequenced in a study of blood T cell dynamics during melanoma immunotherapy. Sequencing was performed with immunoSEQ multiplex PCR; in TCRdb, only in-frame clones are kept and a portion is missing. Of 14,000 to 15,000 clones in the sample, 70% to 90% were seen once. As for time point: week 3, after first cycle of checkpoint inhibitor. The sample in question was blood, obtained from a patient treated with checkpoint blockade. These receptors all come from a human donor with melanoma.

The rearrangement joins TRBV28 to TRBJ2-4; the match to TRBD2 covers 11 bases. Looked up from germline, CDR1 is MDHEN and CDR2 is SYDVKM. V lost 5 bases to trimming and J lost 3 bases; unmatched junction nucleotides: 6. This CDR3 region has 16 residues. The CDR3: CASSLTTSGNKNIQYF. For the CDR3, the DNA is TGTGCCAGCAGTCTCACGACTAGCGGGAACAAAAACATTCAGTACTTC.

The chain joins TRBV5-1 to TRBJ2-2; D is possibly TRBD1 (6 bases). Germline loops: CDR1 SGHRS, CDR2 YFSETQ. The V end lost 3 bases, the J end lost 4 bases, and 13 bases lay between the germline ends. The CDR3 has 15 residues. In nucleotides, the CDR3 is TGCGCCAGCAGCTCCCTGATAGGGGGCACCGGGGAGCTGTTTTTT. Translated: CASSSLIGGTGELFF. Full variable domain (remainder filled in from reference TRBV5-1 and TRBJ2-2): KAGVTQTPRYLIKTRGQQVTLSCSPISGHRSVSWYQQTPGQGLQFLFEYFSETQRNKGNFPGRFSGRQFSNSRSEMNVSTLELGDSALYLCASSSLIGGTGELFFGEGSRLTVL.

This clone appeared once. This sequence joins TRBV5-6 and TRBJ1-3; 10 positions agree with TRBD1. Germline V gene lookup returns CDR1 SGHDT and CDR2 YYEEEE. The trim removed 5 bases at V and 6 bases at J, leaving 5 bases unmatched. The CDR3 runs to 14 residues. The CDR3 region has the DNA TGTGCCAGCAGGTTGACAGGGGGCCTAAACACCATATATTTT. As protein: CASRLTGGLNTIYF.

The CDR3 region is CASSFRTSGYNEQFF. CDR3 in DNA: TGTGCCAGCAGCTTTAGGACTAGCGGGTACAATGAGCAGTTCTTC. The chain is built from TRBV7-3 and TRBJ2-1; 11 nucleotides align to TRBD2. CDR1 and CDR2 (germline): SGHTA, FQGTGA. This CDR3 has 15 amino acids. Unmatched junction bases numbered 2, after V lost 3 bases and J lost 4 bases.

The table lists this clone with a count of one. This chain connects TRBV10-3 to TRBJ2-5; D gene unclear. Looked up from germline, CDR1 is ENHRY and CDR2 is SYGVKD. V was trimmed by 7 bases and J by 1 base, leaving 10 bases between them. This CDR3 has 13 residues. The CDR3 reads CAIKRHPQETQYF. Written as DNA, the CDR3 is TGTGCCATCAAACGACACCCCCAAGAGACCCAGTACTTC.

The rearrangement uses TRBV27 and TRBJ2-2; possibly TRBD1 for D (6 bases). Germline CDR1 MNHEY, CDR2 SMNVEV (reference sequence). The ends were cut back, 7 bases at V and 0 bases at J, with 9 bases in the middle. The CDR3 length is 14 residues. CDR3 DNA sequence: TGTGCCAGCAAGTGGACAGCGAACACCGGGGAGCTGTTTTTT. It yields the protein CASKWTANTGELFF.

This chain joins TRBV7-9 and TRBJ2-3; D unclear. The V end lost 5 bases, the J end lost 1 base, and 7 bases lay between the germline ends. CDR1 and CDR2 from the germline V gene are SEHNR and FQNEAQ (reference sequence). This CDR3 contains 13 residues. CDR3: CASSPSGTDTQYF. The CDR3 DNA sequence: TGTGCCAGCAGCCCTTCCGGCACAGATACGCAGTATTTT.

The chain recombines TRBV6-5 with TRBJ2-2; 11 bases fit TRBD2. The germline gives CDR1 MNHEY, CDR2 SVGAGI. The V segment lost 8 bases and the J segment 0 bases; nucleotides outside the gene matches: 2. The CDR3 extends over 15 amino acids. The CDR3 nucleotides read TGTGCCAGCGGACTAGCGGGCGCGAACACCGGGGAGCTGTTTTTT. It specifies CASGLAGANTGELFF.

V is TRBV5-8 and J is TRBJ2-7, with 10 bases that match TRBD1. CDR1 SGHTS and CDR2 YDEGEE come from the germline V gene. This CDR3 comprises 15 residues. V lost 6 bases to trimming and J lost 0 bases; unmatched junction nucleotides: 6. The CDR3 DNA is TGTGCCAGCAACGAGTGGACAGGGGGCTCCTACGAGCAGTACTTC. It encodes CASNEWTGGSYEQYF.

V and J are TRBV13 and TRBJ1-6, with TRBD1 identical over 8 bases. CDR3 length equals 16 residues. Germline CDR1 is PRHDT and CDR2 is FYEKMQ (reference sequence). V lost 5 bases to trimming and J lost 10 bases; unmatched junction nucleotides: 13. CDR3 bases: TGTGCCAGCAGCATTCGGACAGGGCATGGTGGGTCACCCCTCCACTTT. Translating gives CASSIRTGHGGSPLHF.

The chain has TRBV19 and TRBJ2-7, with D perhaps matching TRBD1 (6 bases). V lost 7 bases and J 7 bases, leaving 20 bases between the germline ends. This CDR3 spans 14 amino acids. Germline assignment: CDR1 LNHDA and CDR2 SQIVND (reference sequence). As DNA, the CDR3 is TGTGCCAGTACCCAAAGGGGGAATGCTCCGGAGCAGTACTTC. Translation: CASTQRGNAPEQYF.

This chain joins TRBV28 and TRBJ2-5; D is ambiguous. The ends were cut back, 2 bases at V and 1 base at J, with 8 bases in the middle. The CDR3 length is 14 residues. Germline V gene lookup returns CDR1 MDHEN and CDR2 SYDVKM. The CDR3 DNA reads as TGTGCCAGCAGTTTAAGCCAGATCCAAGAGACCCAGTACTTC. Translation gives CASSLSQIQETQYF. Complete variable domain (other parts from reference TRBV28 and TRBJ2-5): DVKVTQSSRYLVKRTGEKVFLECVQDMDHENMFWYRQDPGLGLRLIYFSYDVKMKEKGDIPEGYSVSREKKERFSLILESASTNQTSMYLCASSLSQIQETQYFGPGTRLLVL.

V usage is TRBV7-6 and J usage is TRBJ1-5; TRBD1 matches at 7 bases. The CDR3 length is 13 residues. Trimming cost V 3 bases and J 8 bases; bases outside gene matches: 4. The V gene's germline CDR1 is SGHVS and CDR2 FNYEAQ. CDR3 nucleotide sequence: TGTGCCAGCAGCTTCGGGACAGACAAGCCCCAGCATTTT. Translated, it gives CASSFGTDKPQHF.

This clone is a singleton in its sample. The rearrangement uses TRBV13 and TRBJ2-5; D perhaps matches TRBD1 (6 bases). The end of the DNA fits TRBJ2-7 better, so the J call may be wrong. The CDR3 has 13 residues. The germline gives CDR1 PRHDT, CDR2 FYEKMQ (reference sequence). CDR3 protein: CASSSTTGTEQYF. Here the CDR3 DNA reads TGTGCCAGCAGCTCGACCACAGGGACCGAGCAGTACTTC.